This entry lists 2 T cell receptor beta chains sequenced from one sample in a study of Ad26.COV2.S vaccination and SARS-CoV-2 variants. Noted treatment: some 20 received Ad26.COV2.S at low or high dose, single or two shots; roughly 5 received placebo; per-sample allocation not given. On day 63 after the first injection, vaccine and placebo recipients gave samples. Some clones are missing from TCRdb's copy, which holds only in-frame ones; the method was immunoSEQ multiplex PCR. There are 380,000 or so clones in the sample; approximately 90% occur only once, and approximately 5% lies in the top ten. Material: peripheral blood, obtained in a trial of Ad26.COV2.S vaccine versus placebo. The receptors were gathered from a person aged 18-65 years who received the Ad26.COV2.S COVID-19 vaccine or a placebo.

The chain combines TRBV4-2 with TRBJ2-6; D remains ambiguous. CDR3 length equals 14 residues. The germline CDR1 and CDR2 sequences are LGHNA and YNFKEQ. The germline V and J ends were trimmed by 1 base and 0 bases, with 1 base remaining between them. CDR3 sequence (DNA): TGTGCCAGCAGCCAAGCCTCTGGGGCCAACGTCCTGACTTTC. This encodes CASSQASGANVLTF.

This chain links TRBV2 with TRBJ1-5; D might be TRBD1 (5 bases). V was trimmed by 7 bases and J by 0 bases, leaving 13 bases between them. The germline V gene has CDR1 SNHLY and CDR2 FYNNEI. The CDR3 length is 15 residues. The CDR3 is CASTRTHYSNQPQHF. The CDR3 region has the DNA TGTGCCAGCACCAGGACACACTATAGCAATCAGCCCCAGCATTTT.